The 20 T cell receptor beta chains presented below share a single source sample, sequenced in a study of T-cell memory formation after mild COVID-19. MiXCR, applied by TCRdb to the 5' RACE reads, yields one record per CDR3 protein. The profile shows more than 400,000 distinct CDR3 sequences, 18% of them singletons. Sequenced material: PBMCs or a T cell subset sorted from them (not recorded which). These receptors were obtained from an adult woman who had mild COVID-19 (a few samples of this study predate the infection). Cell type and time point are not known.

The chain recombines TRBV6-5 with TRBJ1-2; D gene uncertain. The CDR3 runs to 13 residues. The V gene lost 5 bases and the J gene lost 8 bases, with 15 bases spanning the gap. Germline V gene sequence: CDR1 MNHEY, CDR2 SVGAGI. In DNA form, the CDR3 reads TGTGCCAGCAGTAACGCCTTGGGAGGCGGCTACACCTTC. This translates into CASSNALGGGYTF.

This chain joins TRBV12-3 or TRBV12-4 and TRBJ2-7, with D possibly being TRBD2 (5 bases). Deletions cut 4 bases from V and 6 bases from J, with 10 bases between. This CDR3 has 12 amino acids. CDR3 sequence (DNA): TGTGCCAGCAGTTGGGTTGAGGGCGAGCAGTACTTC. It yields the protein CASSWVEGEQYF.

This chain links TRBV4-1 with TRBJ2-5, with D possibly being TRBD2 (6 bases). Germline CDR1 is MGHRA and CDR2 is YSYEKL. The CDR3 spans 14 residues. Trimming cost V 3 bases and J 7 bases, with 15 bases left between them. In DNA form, the CDR3 reads TGCGCCAGCAGCCATAGCGGCAGCCCGGGGACCCAGTACTTC. The encoded protein is CASSHSGSPGTQYF.

This clonotype was seen only a few times. The chain uses TRBV12-3 or TRBV12-4 and TRBJ1-2, with D unclear. V was shortened by 3 bases and J by 2 bases, with 7 bases between the two germline ends. The CDR3 runs 13 residues. The CDR3 sequence is CASSLARNYGYTF. CDR3 nucleotide sequence: TGTGCCAGCAGTTTGGCCAGAAACTATGGCTACACCTTC.

CDR3 sequence (DNA): TGTGCCAGCAGCCGGGCTAGCGGGGGGTCCCTCGGGGACGAGCAGTACTTC. Its translation is CASSRASGGSLGDEQYF. This chain connects TRBV5-5 to TRBJ2-7; 11 nucleotides line up with TRBD2. J gave up 5 bases and V 4 bases, and 14 bases lay outside the gene matches. Germline V gives CDR1 SGHKS, CDR2 YYEKEE (reference sequence). The length of the CDR3 is 17 residues.

The chain joins TRBV7-2 to TRBJ2-4; 9 bases fit TRBD1. Germline CDR1 is SGHTA and CDR2 is FQGNSA. The CDR3 has 15 amino acids. Losses at the gene ends were 1 base for V and 6 bases for J; bases not matched to a gene: 4. This CDR3 reads CASSLGWGQGNIQYF. CDR3 bases: TGTGCCAGCAGCTTAGGGTGGGGACAGGGAAACATTCAGTACTTC.

This chain connects TRBV9 to TRBJ2-2; D is unresolved. The germline V gene has CDR1 SGDLS and CDR2 YYNGEE. The CDR3 spans 15 residues. V lost 0 bases to trimming and J lost 4 bases, with 10 bases between them. The CDR3 region is CASSVGGFGTGELFF. CDR3 DNA sequence: TGTGCCAGCAGCGTAGGGGGATTCGGCACCGGGGAGCTGTTTTTT.

The DNA for the CDR3 is TGTGCCAGCAGCATCTCGACATGGGAACCTAGCAATCAGCCCCAGCATTTT. This gives the protein CASSISTWEPSNQPQHF. The chain recombines TRBV7-8 with TRBJ1-5, with unresolved D. This CDR3 is 17 amino acids long. V was shortened by 5 bases and J by 0 bases, with 17 bases between the two germline ends. CDR1 is SGHVS and CDR2 is FQNEAQ in the germline V gene.

The chain joins TRBV6-5 to TRBJ2-1, with 8 bases fitting TRBD1. The CDR3 is 19 amino acids. The junction had 14 bases not matched to a gene; V was cut back by 2 bases and J by 2 bases. Germline CDR1 MNHEY, CDR2 SVGAGI. CDR3 DNA sequence: TGTGCCAGCAGTTACCTCAGACCCGGGCAGGGGGCGGCCTACAATGAGCAGTTCTTC. This codes for CASSYLRPGQGAAYNEQFF.

This rearrangement joins TRBV4-1 to TRBJ2-1, with 9 nucleotides matching TRBD2. There are 14 residues in the CDR3. Looked up from germline, CDR1 is MGHRA and CDR2 is YSYEKL. J gave up 8 bases and V 4 bases, and 6 bases lay outside the gene matches. DNA of the CDR3: TGCGCCAGCAGCCCCCGGACTAGCGATTATGAGCAGTTCTTC. The encoded protein is CASSPRTSDYEQFF.

This clonotype was picked up a small number of times. The chain combines TRBV4-3 with TRBJ2-1; possibly TRBD2 for D (6 bases). The CDR3 runs to 16 residues. Germline loops: CDR1 LGHNA, CDR2 YSLEER. Trimming took 5 bases from V and 5 from J, leaving 19 bases between them. This CDR3 is CASSIGTPLNDNEQFF. CDR3 nucleotides: TGCGCCAGCAGCATCGGGACTCCGCTCAACGACAATGAGCAGTTCTTC.

The chain couples TRBV11-3 to TRBJ1-1, with TRBD1 matching 8 bases. The J segment lost 5 bases and the V segment lost 6 bases, leaving 8 bases of the junction unmatched. Germline values: CDR1 SGHNT, CDR2 YENEEA. This CDR3 has 14 amino acids. CDR3 in amino acids: CASRLDRGWTEAFF. The CDR3 nucleotides are TGTGCCAGCAGACTAGACAGGGGCTGGACTGAAGCTTTCTTT. Using reference TRBV11-3 and TRBJ1-1 for the parts outside the CDR3, the full variable domain is EAGVVQSPRYKIIEKKQPVAFWCNPISGHNTLYWYLQNLGQGPELLIRYENEEAVDDSQLPKDRFSAERLKGVDSTLKIQPAELGDSAVYLCASRLDRGWTEAFFGQGTRLTVV.

The chain links TRBV9 to TRBJ1-2, with D maybe TRBD1 (5 bases). The CDR3 runs 13 residues. Germline CDR1 SGDLS, CDR2 YYNGEE. Trimming took off 3 bases at V and 4 bases at J, with 10 bases between the two ends. This chain's CDR3 is CASSGNQGYGYTF. The CDR3 DNA sequence: TGTGCCAGCAGCGGAAACCAGGGCTATGGCTACACCTTC.

In its sample, this clonotype was seen a few times. The chain carries TRBV6-6 and TRBJ2-7; perhaps TRBD2 as D (5 bases). Germline loops: CDR1 MNHNY, CDR2 SVGAGI (reference sequence). The CDR3 totals 13 residues. V lost 5 bases and J 6 bases, leaving 14 bases between the germline ends. The CDR3 sequence is CASSTRARGEQYF. The CDR3 DNA sequence: TGTGCCAGCAGTACGAGGGCGCGAGGCGAGCAGTACTTC.

The chain combines TRBV27 with TRBJ2-1; no definite D call. Trimming removed 8 bases from V and 9 bases from J, with 11 bases in between. The CDR3 consists of 11 residues. Germline CDR1 MNHEY, CDR2 SMNVEV (reference sequence). CDR3 amino acids: CASGMGFEQFF. CDR3 coding DNA: TGTGCCAGCGGGATGGGTTTTGAGCAGTTCTTC.

The rearrangement uses TRBV6-1 and TRBJ1-1; 7 positions match TRBD1. Germline V gives CDR1 MNHNS, CDR2 SASEGT. This CDR3 is 14 amino acids long. After removal of 6 bases from V and 5 bases from J, the junction contained 9 bases not matched to a gene. CDR3 in DNA: TGTGCCAGCAGCCAGGGGGAGTTTAGGACTGAAGCTTTCTTT. Protein sequence: CASSQGEFRTEAFF.

This clonotype was seen more than once but under ten times. J is TRBJ2-5 and V is TRBV18, with D perhaps TRBD1 (6 bases). Deletions cut 3 bases from V and 3 bases from J, with 14 bases between. CDR1 and CDR2 from the germline V gene are KGHSH and LQKENI. The length of the CDR3 is 15 residues. This chain's CDR3 is CASSPDGAGEETQYF. The DNA of the CDR3 is TGTGCCAGCTCACCGGACGGGGCAGGGGAAGAGACCCAGTACTTC.

The table lists this clonotype with a count of one. The J gene is TRBJ2-1, the V gene TRBV5-1; 7 nucleotides agree with TRBD1. The CDR3 is 16 amino acids. Germline values: CDR1 SGHRS, CDR2 YFSETQ. Trimming took 4 bases from V and 4 from J; bases not matched to a gene: 11. CDR3 DNA sequence: TGCGCCAGCAGCCCCCTAACAGGGGAAGGGTACAATGAGCAGTTCTTC. It encodes CASSPLTGEGYNEQFF.

CDR3 in DNA: TGCGCCAGCAGCCAAGGACAGGGGGCTACCTACGAGCAGTACTTC. Translation gives CASSQGQGATYEQYF. The genes are TRBV4-1 and TRBJ2-7; the match to TRBD1 covers 10 bases. From germline, CDR1 is MGHRA and CDR2 YSYEKL. The V segment lost 1 base and the J segment 2 bases; nucleotides outside the gene matches: 2. CDR3 length: 15 residues.

V and J are TRBV7-2 and TRBJ2-3; TRBD2 matches at 7 bases. With V trimmed by 1 base and J by 2 bases, 3 bases remained unmatched. The CDR3 has 15 amino acids. The germline gives CDR1 SGHTA, CDR2 FQGNSA. The CDR3 DNA reads TGTGCCAGCAGCTTAGGGGGAGGGCTCACAGATACGCAGTATTTT. It codes for CASSLGGGLTDTQYF. Using reference TRBV7-2 and TRBJ2-3 for the parts outside the CDR3, the full variable domain is GAGVSQSPSNKVTEKGKDVELRCDPISGHTALYWYRQSLGQGLEFLIYFQGNSAPDKSGLPSDRFSAERTGGSVSTLTIQRTQQEDSAVYLCASSLGGGLTDTQYFGPGTRLTVL.